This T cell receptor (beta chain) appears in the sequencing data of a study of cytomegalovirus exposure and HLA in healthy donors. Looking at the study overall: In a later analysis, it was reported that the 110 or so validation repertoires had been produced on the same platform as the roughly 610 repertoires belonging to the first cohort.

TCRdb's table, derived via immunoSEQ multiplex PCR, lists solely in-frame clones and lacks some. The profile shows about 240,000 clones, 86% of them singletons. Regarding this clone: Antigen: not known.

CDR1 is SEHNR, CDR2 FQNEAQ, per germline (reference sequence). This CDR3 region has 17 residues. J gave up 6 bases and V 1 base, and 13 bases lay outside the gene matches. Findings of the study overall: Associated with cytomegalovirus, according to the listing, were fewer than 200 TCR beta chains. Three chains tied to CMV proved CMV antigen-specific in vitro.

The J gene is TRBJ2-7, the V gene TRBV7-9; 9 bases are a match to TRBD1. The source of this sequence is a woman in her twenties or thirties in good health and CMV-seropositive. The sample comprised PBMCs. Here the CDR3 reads CASSLVVWDRVPIEQYF. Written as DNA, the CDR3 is TGTGCCAGCAGCTTAGTAGTGTGGGACAGGGTACCCATCGAGCAGTACTTC.